This T cell receptor beta chain is from a study of CD8 T cells in ankylosing spondylitis. This clonotype was seen a few times. Antigen: not known. Study-wide findings and caveats: Past research had described some motif variants in reactive arthritis synovial fluid and blood. Reportedly, matched ankylosing spondylitis synovial fluid was significantly enriched for disease-linked clones. Disease-linked clones bore a CD8+ phenotype, appearing relatively rarely in peripheral blood. Ankylosing spondylitis blood appeared to be characterized by a TCR beta motif of several highly homologous variants.

In making TCR beta libraries, quantitative 5'-RACE with molecular barcodes was used. MiXCR, applied by TCRdb to the 5' RACE reads, yields one record per CDR3 protein. The profile covers about 90,000 distinct CDR3 sequences, with about 8.1% appearing a single time and 30% to 35% taken by the ten largest. V lost 7 bases, J lost 5 bases, and 17 bases lay in between. This CDR3 contains 14 residues. Per the germline V gene, CDR1 is MNHNS and CDR2 is SASEGT. Input material: blood, either unsorted or a sorted T cell fraction (not recorded which). This rearrangement joins TRBV6-1 to TRBJ1-1; tentatively, D is TRBD1 (6 bases). This clonotype was sampled from a male donor with ankylosing spondylitis. The CDR3 sequence: CASTPRGGTTEAFF. As DNA, the CDR3 is TGTGCCAGCACTCCTAGGGGGGGTACGACTGAAGCTTTCTTT.